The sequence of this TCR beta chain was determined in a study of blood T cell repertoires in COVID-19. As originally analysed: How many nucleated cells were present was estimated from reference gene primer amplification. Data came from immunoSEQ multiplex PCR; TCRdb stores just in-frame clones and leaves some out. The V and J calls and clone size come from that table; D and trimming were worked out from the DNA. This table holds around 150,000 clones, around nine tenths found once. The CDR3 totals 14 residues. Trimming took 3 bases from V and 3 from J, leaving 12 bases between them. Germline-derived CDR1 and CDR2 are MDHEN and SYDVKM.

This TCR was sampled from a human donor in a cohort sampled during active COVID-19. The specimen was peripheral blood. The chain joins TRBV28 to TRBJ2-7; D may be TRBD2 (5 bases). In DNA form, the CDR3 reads TGTGCCAGCAGTTTTGAGATCGGAGGCTACGAGCAGTACTTC. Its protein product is CASSFEIGGYEQYF.